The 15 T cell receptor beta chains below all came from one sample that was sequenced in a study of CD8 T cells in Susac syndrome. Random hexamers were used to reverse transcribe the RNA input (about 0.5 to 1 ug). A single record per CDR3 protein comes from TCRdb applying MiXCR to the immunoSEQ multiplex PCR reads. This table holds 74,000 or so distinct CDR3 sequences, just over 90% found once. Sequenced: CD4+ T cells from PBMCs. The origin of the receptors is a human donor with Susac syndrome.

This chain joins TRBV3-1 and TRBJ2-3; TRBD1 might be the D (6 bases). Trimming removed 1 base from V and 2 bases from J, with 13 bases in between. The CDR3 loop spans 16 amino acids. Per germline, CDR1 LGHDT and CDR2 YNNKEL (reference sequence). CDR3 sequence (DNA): TGTGCCAGCAGCCAAGCGGGCCAGGGGACCACAGATACGCAGTATTTT. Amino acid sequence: CASSQAGQGTTDTQYF.

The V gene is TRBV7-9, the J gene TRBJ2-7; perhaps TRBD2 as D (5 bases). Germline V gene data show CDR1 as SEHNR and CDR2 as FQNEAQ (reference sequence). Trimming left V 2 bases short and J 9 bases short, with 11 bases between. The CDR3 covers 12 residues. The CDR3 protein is CASSLPYGMQYF. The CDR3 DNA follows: TGTGCCAGCAGCTTACCCTACGGGATGCAGTACTTC. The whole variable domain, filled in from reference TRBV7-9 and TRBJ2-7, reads DTGVSQNPRHKITKRGQNVTFRCDPISEHNRLYWYRQTLGQGPEFLTYFQNEAQLEKSRLLSDRFSAERPKGSFSTLEIQRTEQGDSAMYLCASSLPYGMQYFGPGTRLTVT.

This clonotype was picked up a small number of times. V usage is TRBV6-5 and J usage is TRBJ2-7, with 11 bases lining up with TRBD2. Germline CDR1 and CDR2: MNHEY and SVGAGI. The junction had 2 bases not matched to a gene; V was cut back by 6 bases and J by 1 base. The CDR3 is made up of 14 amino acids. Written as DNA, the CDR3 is TGTGCCAGCAGCAGACTAGCGGGATCCTACGAGCAGTACTTC. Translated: CASSRLAGSYEQYF.

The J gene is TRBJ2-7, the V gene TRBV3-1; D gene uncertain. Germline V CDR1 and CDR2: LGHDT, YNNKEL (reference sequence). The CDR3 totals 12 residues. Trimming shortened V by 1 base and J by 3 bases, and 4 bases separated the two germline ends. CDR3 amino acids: CASSQAYYEQYF. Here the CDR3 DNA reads TGTGCCAGCAGCCAAGCATACTACGAGCAGTACTTC.

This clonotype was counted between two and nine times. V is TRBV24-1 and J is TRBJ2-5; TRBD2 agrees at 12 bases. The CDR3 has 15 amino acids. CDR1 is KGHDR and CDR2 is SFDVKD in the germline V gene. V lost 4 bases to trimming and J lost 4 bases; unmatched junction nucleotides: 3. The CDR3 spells CATSDPGLAGETQYF. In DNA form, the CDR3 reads TGTGCCACCAGTGACCCGGGACTAGCGGGAGAGACCCAGTACTTC.

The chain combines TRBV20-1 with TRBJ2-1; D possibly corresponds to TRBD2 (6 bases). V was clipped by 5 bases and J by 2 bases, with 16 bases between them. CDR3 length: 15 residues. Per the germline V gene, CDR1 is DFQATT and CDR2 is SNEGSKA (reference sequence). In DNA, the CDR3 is TGCAGTGCTGACTCTCCGGGAGTCCCCTACAATGAGCAGTTCTTC. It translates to CSADSPGVPYNEQFF.

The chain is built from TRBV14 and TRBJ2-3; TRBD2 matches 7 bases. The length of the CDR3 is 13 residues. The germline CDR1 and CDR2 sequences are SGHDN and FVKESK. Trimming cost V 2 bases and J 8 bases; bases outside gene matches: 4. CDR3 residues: CASSQRGSSTQYF. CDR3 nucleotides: TGTGCCAGCAGCCAACGCGGGAGTTCTACGCAGTATTTT.

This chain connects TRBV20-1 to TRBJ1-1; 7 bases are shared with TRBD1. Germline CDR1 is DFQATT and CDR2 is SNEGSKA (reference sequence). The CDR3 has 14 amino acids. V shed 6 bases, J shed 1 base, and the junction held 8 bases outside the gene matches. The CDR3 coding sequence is TGCAGTGCCCAAGGAGGGGGCGGGAACACTGAAGCTTTCTTT. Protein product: CSAQGGGGNTEAFF.

The CDR3 DNA reads TGCAGCGTTATGGGCATGAACACTGAAGCTTTCTTT. Translating gives CSVMGMNTEAFF. The V and J genes are TRBV29-1 and TRBJ1-1, with unresolved D. The V gene's germline CDR1 is SQVTM and CDR2 ANQGSEA. The CDR3 runs to 12 residues. Trimming took off 5 bases at V and 0 bases at J, with 7 bases between the two ends.

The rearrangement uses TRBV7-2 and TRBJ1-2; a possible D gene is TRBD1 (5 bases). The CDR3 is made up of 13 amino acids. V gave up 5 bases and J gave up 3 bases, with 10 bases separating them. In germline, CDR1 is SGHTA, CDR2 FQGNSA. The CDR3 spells CASSTQTDYGYTF. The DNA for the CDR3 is TGTGCCAGCAGCACCCAGACAGACTATGGCTACACCTTC.

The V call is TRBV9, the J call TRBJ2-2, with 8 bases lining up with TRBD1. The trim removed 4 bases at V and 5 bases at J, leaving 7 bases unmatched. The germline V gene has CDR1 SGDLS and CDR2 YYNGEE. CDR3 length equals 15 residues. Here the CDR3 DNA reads TGTGCCAGCAGCCCCCGGACAGGGTGGACCGGGGAGCTGTTTTTT. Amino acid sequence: CASSPRTGWTGELFF.

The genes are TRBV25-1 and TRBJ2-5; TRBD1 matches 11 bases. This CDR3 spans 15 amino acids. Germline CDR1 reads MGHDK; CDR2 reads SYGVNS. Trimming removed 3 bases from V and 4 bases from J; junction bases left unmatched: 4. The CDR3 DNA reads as TGTGCCAGCAGTGAGGGGACAGGGGGATCAGAGACCCAGTACTTC. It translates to CASSEGTGGSETQYF. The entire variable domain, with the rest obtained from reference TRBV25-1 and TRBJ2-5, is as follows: EADIYQTPRYLVIGTGKKITLECSQTMGHDKMYWYQQDPGMELHLIHYSYGVNSTEKGDLSSESTVSRIRTEHFPLTLESARPSHTSQYLCASSEGTGGSETQYFGPGTRLLVL.

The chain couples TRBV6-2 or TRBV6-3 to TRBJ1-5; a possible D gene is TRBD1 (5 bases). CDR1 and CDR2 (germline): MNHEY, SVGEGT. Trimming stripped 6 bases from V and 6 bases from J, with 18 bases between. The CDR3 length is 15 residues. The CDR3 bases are TGTGCCAGCAGGGTCGTGGGGCGGCTAGGTCAGCCCCAGCATTTT. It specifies CASRVVGRLGQPQHF.

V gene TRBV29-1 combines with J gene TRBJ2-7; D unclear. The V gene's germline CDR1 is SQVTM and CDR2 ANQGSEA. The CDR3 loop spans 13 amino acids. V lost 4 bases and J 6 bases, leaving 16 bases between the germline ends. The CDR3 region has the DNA TGCAGCGTTGTAAGGTTACTCCCCGGCGAGCAGTACTTC. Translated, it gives CSVVRLLPGEQYF.

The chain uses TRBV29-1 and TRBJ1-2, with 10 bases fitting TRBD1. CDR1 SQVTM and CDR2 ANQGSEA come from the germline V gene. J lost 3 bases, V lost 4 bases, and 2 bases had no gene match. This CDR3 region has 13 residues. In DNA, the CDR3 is TGCAGCGTTGTGGACAGGGGGGACTATGGCTACACCTTC. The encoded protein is CSVVDRGDYGYTF.